This is a list of T cell receptor beta chains from one sample in a study of T-cell reconstitution after alpha-beta-depleted transplantation in children. In TCRdb, the PCR reads were re-called with MiXCR into one record per CDR3 protein. The sample consists of 300,000 to 400,000 distinct CDR3 sequences, around 15% of them appearing once. The specimen comprised PBMCs, mostly from graft donor cells, sampled 360 days after TCRalphabeta/CD19-depleted stem cell transplant. The origin of the receptors is a male patient aged 2-9 years who had a stem cell transplant for acute lymphoblastic leukemia, so the T cells may come from the graft donor. Both conserved end residues are trimmed from each CDR3. A D gene is named only where the DNA matches it firmly. Expanded clones are given a class, and other clones once, few, many or no size at all.

many | TRBV20-1 | . | SAKTGMNTEAF
many | TRBV27 | TRBD2 | ASGSAGATLYEQY
. | TRBV5-1 | . | ASSRESRDSAF
. | TRBV7-8 | TRBD1 | ASSLGRQGIPQH
many | TRBV12-3/TRBV12-4 | . | ASSFLTRGGYNEQF
few | TRBV4-3 | . | ASSQDVQDNEQF
. | TRBV12-3/TRBV12-4 | TRBD1 | ASSPSGQGYQPQH
. | TRBV28 | TRBD2 | ASSRDYQDTQC
. | TRBV6-1 | TRBD2 | ASTHVTSGFSYNEQF
few | TRBV19 | . | ASSIDRATSYEQY
few | TRBV5-4 | TRBD1 | ASSYQTGGRDTQY
few | TRBV4-3 | . | ASSQGVGGGDEQY
. | TRBV4-1 | . | ASSRDWTYEQY
few | TRBV12-3/TRBV12-4 | TRBD1 | ASSFAGQGEQRGYT
few | TRBV28 | TRBD2 | ASSSGLAGVPAAYNEQF
once | TRBV4-3 | . | ASSEGLTYNEQF
. | TRBV20-1 | . | SARKSAPGYEQY
few | TRBV12-3/TRBV12-4 | . | ASSAGRQKQPQH
. | TRBV4-1 | . | ASRGAQETQY
few | TRBV9 | TRBD2 | ASSVVGGRPNEQF
. | TRBV12-3/TRBV12-4 | . | ASSLRGKFRGEQY
many | TRBV20-1 | TRBD2 | SASPSGLAYYNEQF
. | TRBV3-1 | . | ASSREVASYNEQF
once | TRBV28 | TRBD1 | ASTRQGRSYEQY
. | TRBV2 | . | ASSPGTGEIGEAF
many | TRBV7-9 | TRBD1 | ASSLLVPGTGSYEQY
many | TRBV21-1 | . | ASGWFTYYNEQF
. | TRBV7-3 | TRBD2 | ASSLRGGPTSGSYEQY
. | TRBV20-1 | TRBD1 | SARGQLAEAF
few | TRBV20-1 | . | SARGVGEAKNIQY
few | TRBV12-3/TRBV12-4 | TRBD1 | ASTSGTGGTQY
. | TRBV29-1 | . | SVQGHNEAF
many | TRBV5-1 | TRBD1 | ASSLWLPGQGTDTQY